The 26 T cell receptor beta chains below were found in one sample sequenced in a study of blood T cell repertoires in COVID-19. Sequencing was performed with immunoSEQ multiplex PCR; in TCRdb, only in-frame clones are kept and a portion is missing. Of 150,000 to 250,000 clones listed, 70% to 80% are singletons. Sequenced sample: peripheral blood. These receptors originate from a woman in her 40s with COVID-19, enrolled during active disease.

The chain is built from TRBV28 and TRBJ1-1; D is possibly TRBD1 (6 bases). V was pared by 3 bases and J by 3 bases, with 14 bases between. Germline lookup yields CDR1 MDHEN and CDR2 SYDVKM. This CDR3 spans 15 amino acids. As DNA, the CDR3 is TGTGCCAGCAGTTTCTCCAGGGGAGCCGACACTGAAGCTTTCTTT. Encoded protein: CASSFSRGADTEAFF.

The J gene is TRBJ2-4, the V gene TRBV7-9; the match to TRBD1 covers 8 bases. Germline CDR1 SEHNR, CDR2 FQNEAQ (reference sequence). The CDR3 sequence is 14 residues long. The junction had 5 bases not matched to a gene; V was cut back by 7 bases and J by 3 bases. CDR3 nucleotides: TGTGCCAGCACCTTGGGACAGGACAAAAACATTCAGTACTTC. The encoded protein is CASTLGQDKNIQYF.

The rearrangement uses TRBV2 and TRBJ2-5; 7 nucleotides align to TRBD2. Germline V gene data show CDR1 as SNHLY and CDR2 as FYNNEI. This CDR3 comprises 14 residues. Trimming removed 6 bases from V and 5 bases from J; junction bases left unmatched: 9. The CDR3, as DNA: TGTGCCAGCAGACATGTGTGGGGGGGGGAGACCCAGTACTTC. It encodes CASRHVWGGETQYF. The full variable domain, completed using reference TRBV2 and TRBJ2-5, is EPEVTQTPSHQVTQMGQEVILRCVPISNHLYFYWYRQILGQKVEFLVSFYNNEISEKSEIFDDQFSVERPDGSNFTLKIRSTKLEDSAMYFCASRHVWGGETQYFGPGTRLLVL.

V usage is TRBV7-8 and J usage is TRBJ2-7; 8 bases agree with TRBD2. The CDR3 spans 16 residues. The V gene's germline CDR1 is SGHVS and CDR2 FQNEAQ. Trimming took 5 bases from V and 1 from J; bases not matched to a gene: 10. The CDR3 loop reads CASSTRLAGLSYEQYF. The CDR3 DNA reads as TGTGCCAGCAGCACCCGGCTAGCGGGCCTTTCCTACGAGCAGTACTTC.

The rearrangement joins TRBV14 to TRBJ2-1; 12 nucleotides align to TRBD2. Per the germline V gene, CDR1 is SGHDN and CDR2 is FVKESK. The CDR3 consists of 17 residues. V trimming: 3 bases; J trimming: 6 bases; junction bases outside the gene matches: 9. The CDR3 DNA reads TGTGCCAGCAGCCATAGGACTAGCGGGAAGGGTCCCAATGAGCAGTTCTTC. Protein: CASSHRTSGKGPNEQFF.

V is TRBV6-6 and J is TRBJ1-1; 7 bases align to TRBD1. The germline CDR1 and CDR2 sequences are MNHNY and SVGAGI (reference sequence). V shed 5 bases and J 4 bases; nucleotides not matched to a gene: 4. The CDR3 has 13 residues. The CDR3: CASSVQGFTEAFF. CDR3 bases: TGTGCCAGCAGTGTACAGGGGTTCACTGAAGCTTTCTTT.

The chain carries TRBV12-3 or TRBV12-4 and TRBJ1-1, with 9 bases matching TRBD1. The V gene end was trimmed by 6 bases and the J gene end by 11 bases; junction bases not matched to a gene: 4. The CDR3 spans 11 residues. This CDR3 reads CASRRQGGAFF. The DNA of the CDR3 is TGTGCCAGCAGGCGACAGGGGGGGGCTTTCTTT.

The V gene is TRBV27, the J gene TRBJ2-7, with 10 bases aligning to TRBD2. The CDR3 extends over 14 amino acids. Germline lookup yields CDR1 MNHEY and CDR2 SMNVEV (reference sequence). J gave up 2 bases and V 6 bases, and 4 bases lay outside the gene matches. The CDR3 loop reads CASRAGGNPYEQYF. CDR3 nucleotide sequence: TGTGCCAGCAGAGCGGGAGGGAATCCCTACGAGCAGTACTTC.

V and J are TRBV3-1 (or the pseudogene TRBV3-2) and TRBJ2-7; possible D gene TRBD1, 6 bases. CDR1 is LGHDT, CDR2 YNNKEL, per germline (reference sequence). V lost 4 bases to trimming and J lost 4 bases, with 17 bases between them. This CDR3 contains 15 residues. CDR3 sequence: CASSPTATQGYEQYF. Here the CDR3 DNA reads TGTGCCAGCAGCCCCACGGCCACCCAGGGGTACGAGCAGTACTTC.

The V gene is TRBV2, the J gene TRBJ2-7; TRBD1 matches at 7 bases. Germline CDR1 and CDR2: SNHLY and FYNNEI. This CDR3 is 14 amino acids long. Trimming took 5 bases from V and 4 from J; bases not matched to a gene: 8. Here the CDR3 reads CASSLEGGFYEQYF. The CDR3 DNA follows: TGTGCCAGCAGTCTGGAAGGGGGCTTTTACGAGCAGTACTTC.

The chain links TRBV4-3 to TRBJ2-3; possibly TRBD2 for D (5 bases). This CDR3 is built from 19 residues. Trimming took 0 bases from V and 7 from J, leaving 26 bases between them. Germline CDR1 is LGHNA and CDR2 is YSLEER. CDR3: CASSQDFSIGLAIPNTQYF. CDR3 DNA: TGCGCCAGCAGCCAAGATTTCAGTATTGGGCTAGCAATCCCAAATACGCAGTATTTT.

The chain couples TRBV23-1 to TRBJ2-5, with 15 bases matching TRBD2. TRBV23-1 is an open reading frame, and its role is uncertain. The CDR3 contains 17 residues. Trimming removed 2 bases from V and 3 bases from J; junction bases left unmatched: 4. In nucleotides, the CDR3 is TGCGCCAGCAGTCAACGGACTAGCGGGGGGGCCAAAGAGACCCAGTACTTC. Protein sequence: CASSQRTSGGAKETQYF.

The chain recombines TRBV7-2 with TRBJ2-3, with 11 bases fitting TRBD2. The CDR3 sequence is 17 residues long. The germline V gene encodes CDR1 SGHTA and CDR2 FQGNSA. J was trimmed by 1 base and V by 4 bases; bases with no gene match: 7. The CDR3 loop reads CASSSLAGGHGTDTQYF. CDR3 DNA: TGTGCCAGCAGCTCCTTAGCGGGGGGGCACGGCACAGATACGCAGTATTTT.

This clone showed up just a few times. The CDR3, as DNA: TGTGCCAGCAGCTTAGCGACAGCCGAAAATTCACCCCTCCACTTT. It is translated as CASSLATAENSPLHF. The V and J genes are TRBV7-6 and TRBJ1-6; the D gene is possibly TRBD1 (5 bases). V lost 0 bases and J lost 7, with 10 bases in between. The CDR3 extends over 15 amino acids. CDR1 is SGHVS, CDR2 FNYEAQ, per germline.

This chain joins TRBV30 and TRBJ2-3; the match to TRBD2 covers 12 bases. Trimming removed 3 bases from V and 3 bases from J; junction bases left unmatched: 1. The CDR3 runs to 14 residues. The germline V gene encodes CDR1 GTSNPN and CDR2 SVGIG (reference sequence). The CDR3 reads CAWRLAGGTDTQYF. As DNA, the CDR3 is TGTGCCTGGAGGCTAGCGGGGGGGACAGATACGCAGTATTTT.

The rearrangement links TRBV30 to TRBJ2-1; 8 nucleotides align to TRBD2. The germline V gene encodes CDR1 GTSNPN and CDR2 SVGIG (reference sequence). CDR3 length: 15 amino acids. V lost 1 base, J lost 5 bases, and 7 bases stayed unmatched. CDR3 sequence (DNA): TGTGCCTGGAGTGGTTTTAGCGGGACGGACAATGAGCAGTTCTTC. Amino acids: CAWSGFSGTDNEQFF.

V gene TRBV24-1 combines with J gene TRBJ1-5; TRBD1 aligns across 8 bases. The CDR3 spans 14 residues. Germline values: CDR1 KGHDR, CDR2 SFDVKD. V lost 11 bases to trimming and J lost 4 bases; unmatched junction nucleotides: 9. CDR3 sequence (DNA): TGTGCCATATATCGTGACAGGGGAAATCAGCCCCAGCATTTT. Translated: CAIYRDRGNQPQHF.

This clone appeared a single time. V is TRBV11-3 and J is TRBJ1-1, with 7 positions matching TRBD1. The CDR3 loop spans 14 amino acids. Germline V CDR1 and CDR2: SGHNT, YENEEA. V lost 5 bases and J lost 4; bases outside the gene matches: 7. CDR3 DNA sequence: TGTGCCAGCAGCCAAAGGGACAGCGGCACTGAAGCTTTCTTT. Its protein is CASSQRDSGTEAFF.

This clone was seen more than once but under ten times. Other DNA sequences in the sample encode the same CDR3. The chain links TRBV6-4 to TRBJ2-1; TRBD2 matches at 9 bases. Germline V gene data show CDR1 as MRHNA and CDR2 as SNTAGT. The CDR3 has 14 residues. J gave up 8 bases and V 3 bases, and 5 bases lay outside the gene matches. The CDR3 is CASSEGLASDEQFF. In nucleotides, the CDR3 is TGTGCCAGCAGTGAGGGACTAGCTTCCGATGAGCAGTTCTTC.

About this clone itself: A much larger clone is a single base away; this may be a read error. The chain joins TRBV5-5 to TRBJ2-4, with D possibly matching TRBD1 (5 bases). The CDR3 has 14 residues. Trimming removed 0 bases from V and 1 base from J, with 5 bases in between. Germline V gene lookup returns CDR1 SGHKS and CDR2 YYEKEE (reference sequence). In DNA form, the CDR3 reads TGTGCCAGCAGCTTGGCAGGGGCCAAAAACATTCAGTACTTC. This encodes CASSLAGAKNIQYF.

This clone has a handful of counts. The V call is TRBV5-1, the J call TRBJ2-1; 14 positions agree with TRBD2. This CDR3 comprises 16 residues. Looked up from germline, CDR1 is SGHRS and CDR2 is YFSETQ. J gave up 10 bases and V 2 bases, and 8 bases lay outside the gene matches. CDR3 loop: CASSLGTSGGLGEQFF. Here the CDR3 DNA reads TGCGCCAGCAGCTTAGGGACTAGCGGGGGATTAGGAGAGCAGTTCTTC.

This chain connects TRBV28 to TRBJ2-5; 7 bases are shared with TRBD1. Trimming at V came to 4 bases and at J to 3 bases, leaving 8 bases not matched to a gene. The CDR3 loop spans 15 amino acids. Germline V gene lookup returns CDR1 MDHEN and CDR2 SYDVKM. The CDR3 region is CASSSTGRGEETQYF. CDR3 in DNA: TGTGCCAGCAGTTCGACAGGGAGAGGCGAAGAGACCCAGTACTTC.

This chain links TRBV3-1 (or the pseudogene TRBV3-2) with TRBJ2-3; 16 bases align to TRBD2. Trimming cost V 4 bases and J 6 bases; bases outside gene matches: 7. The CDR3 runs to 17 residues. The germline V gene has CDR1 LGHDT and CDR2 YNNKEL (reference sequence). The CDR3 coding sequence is TGTGCCAGCAGCCCAGGGACTAGCGGGGGGGCATGGGATACGCAGTATTTT. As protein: CASSPGTSGGAWDTQYF.

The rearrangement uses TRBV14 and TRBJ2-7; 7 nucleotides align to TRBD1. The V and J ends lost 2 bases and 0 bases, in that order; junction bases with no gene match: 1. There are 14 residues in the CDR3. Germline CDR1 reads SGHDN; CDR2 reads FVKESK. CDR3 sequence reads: CASSQTGDSYEQYF. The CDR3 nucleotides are TGTGCCAGCAGCCAAACAGGGGACTCCTACGAGCAGTACTTC.

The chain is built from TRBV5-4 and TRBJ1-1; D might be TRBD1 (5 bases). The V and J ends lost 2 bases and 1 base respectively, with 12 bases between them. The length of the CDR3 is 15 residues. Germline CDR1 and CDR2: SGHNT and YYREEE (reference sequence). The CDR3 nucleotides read TGTGCCAGCAGCTTATACTTAACAGGGAACACTGAAGCTTTCTTT. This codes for CASSLYLTGNTEAFF.

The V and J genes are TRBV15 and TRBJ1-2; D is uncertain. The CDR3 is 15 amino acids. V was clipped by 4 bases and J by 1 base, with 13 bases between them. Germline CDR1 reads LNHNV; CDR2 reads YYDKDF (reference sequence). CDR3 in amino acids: CATSKGAGNNYGYTF. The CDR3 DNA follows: TGTGCCACCAGCAAGGGAGCCGGGAATAACTATGGCTACACCTTC.